The 18 T cell receptor beta chains below were found in one sample sequenced in a study of CD8+ T cells in alopecia areata. The treatment is: oral pan-JAK inhibitor, 5-10 mg twice daily. Sequencing used cDNA as its template, made by extracting RNA and reverse transcribing it. Some clones are missing from TCRdb's copy, which holds only in-frame ones; the method was immunoSEQ multiplex PCR. This table has 210,000 or so clones, 66% appearing once. Sample: CD4+ T cells sorted from blood, taken at week 44, from a patient treated with tofacitinib. These receptors all come from a human donor with alopecia areata.

The rearrangement links TRBV5-1 to TRBJ2-1; possibly TRBD1 for D (6 bases). The CDR3 sequence is 14 residues long. Trimming cost V 0 bases and J 9 bases, with 13 bases left between them. The germline V gene encodes CDR1 SGHRS and CDR2 YFSETQ. The CDR3 protein is CASSLGYRVSEQFF. The CDR3 nucleotides read TGCGCCAGCAGCTTGGGGTACAGGGTCAGTGAGCAGTTCTTC.

This clone was detected only once. The chain carries TRBV14 and TRBJ2-7, with 7 bases aligning to TRBD1. The CDR3 loop spans 14 amino acids. Losses at the gene ends were 1 base for V and 3 bases for J; bases not matched to a gene: 3. Germline values: CDR1 SGHDN, CDR2 FVKESK. CDR3 nucleotides: TGTGCCAGCAGCCAAGGGACAGGCAGCTACGAGCAGTACTTC. Amino acid sequence: CASSQGTGSYEQYF.

V usage is TRBV19 and J usage is TRBJ1-5; the D is unclear. The CDR3 runs 15 residues. Per germline, CDR1 LNHDA and CDR2 SQIVND (reference sequence). Trimming removed 5 bases at V and 1 base at J, with 12 bases between. The CDR3 loop reads CASSSAVVSNQPQHF. CDR3 sequence (DNA): TGTGCCAGTAGTTCCGCTGTGGTGAGCAATCAGCCCCAGCATTTT.

This chain links TRBV4-3 with TRBJ1-6; D gene uncertain. The CDR3 has 16 amino acids. Trimming took off 0 bases at V and 6 bases at J, with 12 bases between the two ends. The germline gives CDR1 LGHNA, CDR2 YSLEER. The CDR3 nucleotides read TGCGCCAGCAGCCAAGAGTCAGCGGTAATTAATTCACCCCTCCACTTT. Translation gives CASSQESAVINSPLHF.

CDR3 protein: CASRGRVAGNQPQHF. The CDR3 nucleotides read TGTGCCAGCAGGGGAAGGGTGGCTGGCAATCAGCCCCAGCATTTT. The rearrangement joins TRBV2 to TRBJ1-5, with D hard to call. V dropped 6 bases and J dropped 2 bases, with 14 bases sitting between them. The CDR3 is 15 amino acids. Looked up from germline, CDR1 is SNHLY and CDR2 is FYNNEI. The variable domain in full, completed from reference TRBV2 and TRBJ1-5, reads EPEVTQTPSHQVTQMGQEVILRCVPISNHLYFYWYRQILGQKVEFLVSFYNNEISEKSEIFDDQFSVERPDGSNFTLKIRSTKLEDSAMYFCASRGRVAGNQPQHFGDGTRLSIL.

This clone has a handful of counts. The J gene is TRBJ1-2, the V gene TRBV29-1; D unclear. CDR1 and CDR2 from the germline V gene are SQVTM and ANQGSEA. The CDR3 runs to 12 residues. V lost 3 bases to trimming and J lost 8 bases, with 13 bases between them. For the CDR3, the DNA is TGCAGCGTTGATGTCTTCGAAGCGGGCTACACCTTC. It specifies CSVDVFEAGYTF.

This clone has more than one count but fewer than ten. V usage is TRBV29-1 and J usage is TRBJ1-4; D call uncertain. The CDR3 is 13 residues long. The germline gives CDR1 SQVTM, CDR2 ANQGSEA. V gave up 5 bases and J gave up 0 bases, with 7 bases separating them. This CDR3 reads CSVQSSTNEKLFF. CDR3 sequence (DNA): TGCAGCGTTCAGTCTTCAACTAATGAAAAACTGTTTTTT. The full variable domain, with the rest looked up from reference TRBV29-1 and TRBJ1-4, is SAVISQKPSRDICQRGTSLTIQCQVDSQVTMMFWYRQQPGQSLTLIATANQGSEATYESGFVIDKFPISRPNLTFSTLTVSNMSPEDSSIYLCSVQSSTNEKLFFGSGTQLSVL.

The chain joins TRBV30 to TRBJ2-7, with 12 bases matching TRBD2. The CDR3 loop spans 14 amino acids. The V segment lost 4 bases and the J segment 1 base; nucleotides outside the gene matches: 2. From germline, CDR1 is GTSNPN and CDR2 SVGIG (reference sequence). This CDR3 reads CAWMTSGGSYEQYF. The CDR3 nucleotides are TGTGCCTGGATGACTAGCGGGGGATCCTACGAGCAGTACTTC.

The count of this clone is one. The V call is TRBV5-1, the J call TRBJ2-6, with TRBD1 matching over 8 bases. Germline CDR1 reads SGHRS; CDR2 reads YFSETQ. The CDR3 has 21 amino acids. Trimming removed 3 bases from V and 1 base from J; junction bases left unmatched: 18. The CDR3 reads CASSSNHLRTGKGSGANVLTF. The CDR3 DNA reads as TGCGCCAGCAGCTCGAACCACCTAAGGACAGGGAAGGGGTCTGGGGCCAACGTCCTGACTTTC.

This chain joins TRBV2 and TRBJ2-7; the D gene is possibly TRBD2 (5 bases). CDR3 size: 12 residues. V lost 2 bases to trimming and J lost 4 bases, with 6 bases between them. Germline V CDR1 and CDR2: SNHLY, FYNNEI. Here the CDR3 reads CASSERGYEQYF. CDR3 DNA: TGTGCCAGCAGTGAACGGGGTTACGAGCAGTACTTC. The entire variable domain, with the rest obtained from reference TRBV2 and TRBJ2-7, is as follows: EPEVTQTPSHQVTQMGQEVILRCVPISNHLYFYWYRQILGQKVEFLVSFYNNEISEKSEIFDDQFSVERPDGSNFTLKIRSTKLEDSAMYFCASSERGYEQYFGPGTRLTVT.

The V gene is TRBV5-1, the J gene TRBJ2-7; D is unclear. Germline CDR1 is SGHRS and CDR2 is YFSETQ. Trimming removed 2 bases from V and 3 bases from J, with 9 bases in between. The CDR3 extends over 13 amino acids. The CDR3 reads CASSLSLDYEQYF. The CDR3 DNA reads as TGCGCCAGCAGCTTATCGTTGGACTACGAGCAGTACTTC.

This rearrangement joins TRBV15 to TRBJ1-1; no definite D call. Trimming left V 0 bases short and J 7 bases short, with 15 bases between. Germline CDR1 LNHNV, CDR2 YYDKDF (reference sequence). This CDR3 has 15 amino acids. The CDR3 spells CATSRERGDNYEAFF. The DNA of the CDR3 is TGTGCCACCAGCAGAGAGAGAGGTGATAACTATGAAGCTTTCTTT.

Details on this clone: Other DNA sequences in the sample encode the same CDR3. V and J are TRBV29-1 and TRBJ1-2; tentatively, D is TRBD1 (6 bases). V was cut by 6 bases and J by 6 bases, with 11 bases left in between. The CDR3 covers 11 residues. The V gene's germline CDR1 is SQVTM and CDR2 ANQGSEA. The CDR3 protein is CSVGAGDGYTF. The DNA of the CDR3 is TGCAGCGTGGGCGCAGGGGATGGCTACACCTTC. The full variable domain, its missing parts supplied by reference TRBV29-1 and TRBJ1-2, is SAVISQKPSRDICQRGTSLTIQCQVDSQVTMMFWYRQQPGQSLTLIATANQGSEATYESGFVIDKFPISRPNLTFSTLTVSNMSPEDSSIYLCSVGAGDGYTFGSGTRLTVV.

The rearrangement links TRBV2 to TRBJ2-7, with D tentatively TRBD2 (7 bases). Germline-derived CDR1 and CDR2 are SNHLY and FYNNEI. Trimming removed 5 bases at V and 4 bases at J, with 21 bases between. The CDR3 is 16 residues long. CDR3 protein: CASSLLGGASRYEQYF. CDR3 in DNA: TGTGCCAGCAGTCTCTTGGGGGGGGCCTCGCGATACGAGCAGTACTTC. The full variable domain, its missing parts supplied by reference TRBV2 and TRBJ2-7, is EPEVTQTPSHQVTQMGQEVILRCVPISNHLYFYWYRQILGQKVEFLVSFYNNEISEKSEIFDDQFSVERPDGSNFTLKIRSTKLEDSAMYFCASSLLGGASRYEQYFGPGTRLTVT.

This clone was seen only a few times. The V call is TRBV4-1, the J call TRBJ1-4; no firm D call. CDR1 and CDR2 from the germline V gene are MGHRA and YSYEKL. Trimming pared 3 bases from V and 8 bases from J, leaving 10 bases between. This CDR3 region has 13 residues. CDR3 sequence: CASSQWIGEKLFF. The CDR3 nucleotides are TGCGCCAGCAGCCAGTGGATTGGAGAAAAACTGTTTTTT.

V usage is TRBV25-1 and J usage is TRBJ1-2; D possibly corresponds to TRBD1 (5 bases). V was shortened by 4 bases and J by 7 bases, with 13 bases between the two germline ends. The CDR3 length is 13 residues. The germline gives CDR1 MGHDK, CDR2 SYGVNS. The CDR3 loop reads CASSVQGVSGYTF. Here the CDR3 DNA reads TGTGCCAGCAGTGTTCAGGGAGTCTCTGGCTACACCTTC.

The sample holds a few counts of this clone. V usage is TRBV10-3 and J usage is TRBJ2-1; TRBD1 agrees at 8 bases. Losses at the gene ends were 6 bases for V and 8 bases for J; bases not matched to a gene: 12. This CDR3 has 15 amino acids. Germline CDR1 is ENHRY and CDR2 is SYGVKD. The CDR3 is CAIRDRELGFDEQFF. CDR3 DNA sequence: TGTGCCATCAGGGACAGGGAATTAGGATTTGATGAGCAGTTCTTC.

The gene calls are TRBV4-3 and TRBJ2-1, with no clear D. V lost 0 bases and J 4 bases, leaving 7 bases between the germline ends. There are 14 residues in the CDR3. Per germline, CDR1 LGHNA and CDR2 YSLEER. CDR3 sequence (DNA): TGCGCCAGCAGCCAAGATTGGGCGTACAATGAGCAGTTCTTC. Amino acid sequence: CASSQDWAYNEQFF.